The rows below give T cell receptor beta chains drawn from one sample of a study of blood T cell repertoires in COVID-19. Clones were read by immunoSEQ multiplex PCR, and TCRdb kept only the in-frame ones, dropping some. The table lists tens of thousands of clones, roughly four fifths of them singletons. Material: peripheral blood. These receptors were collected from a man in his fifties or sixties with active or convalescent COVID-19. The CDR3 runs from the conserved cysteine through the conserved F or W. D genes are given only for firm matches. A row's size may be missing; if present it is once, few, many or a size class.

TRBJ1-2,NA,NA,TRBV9,TGTGCCAGCAGCGTAGCCCAGGGTTCTAACTATGGCTACACCTTC,CASSVAQGSNYGYTF
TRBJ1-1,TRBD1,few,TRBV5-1,TGCGCCAGCAGCTTGGCCTTGGCAGGGGGAACTGAAGCTTTCTTT,CASSLALAGGTEAFF
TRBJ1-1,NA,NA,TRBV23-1,TGCGCCAGCAGTATGCATGTAATCCAGGACACTGAAGCTTTCTTT,CASSMHVIQDTEAFF
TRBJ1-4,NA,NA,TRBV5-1,TGCGCCAGCAGTCTGTCGGTAGCAACTAATGAAAAACTGTTTTTT,CASSLSVATNEKLFF
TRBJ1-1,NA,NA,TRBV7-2,TGTGCCAGCAGCTTACAGTTCACTGAAGCTTTCTTT,CASSLQFTEAFF
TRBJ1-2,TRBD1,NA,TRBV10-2,TGCGCCAGCAGTGACTTACAGGGGGCATCAAACTATGGCTACACCTTC,CASSDLQGASNYGYTF
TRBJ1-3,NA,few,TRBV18,TGTGCCAGCTCACTCGATCCGGTTTTAAGCTCTGGAAACACCATATATTTT,CASSLDPVLSSGNTIYF
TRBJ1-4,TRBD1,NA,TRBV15,TGTGCCACCAGCAGAGGACAGGGCCATAATGAAAAACTGTTTTTT,CATSRGQGHNEKLFF
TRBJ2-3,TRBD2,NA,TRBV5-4,TGTGCCAGCAGCCTGTCGGGTAGCGGGGGGGATACGCAGTATTTT,CASSLSGSGGDTQYF
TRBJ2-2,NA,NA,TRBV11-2,TGTGCCAGCACCTCACAGACTACGAACACCGGGGAGCTGTTTTTT,CASTSQTTNTGELFF
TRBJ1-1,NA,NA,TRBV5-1,TGCGCCAGCAGCCCTACAGCGAACACTGAAGCTTTCTTT,CASSPTANTEAFF
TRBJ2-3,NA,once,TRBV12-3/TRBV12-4,TGTGCCAGCAGTGCGGGCGGGGTAGATACGCAGTATTTT,CASSAGGVDTQYF
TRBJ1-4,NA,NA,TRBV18,TGTGCCAGCTCACCCGGGATTCGGGGGGAAAAACTGTTTTTT,CASSPGIRGEKLFF
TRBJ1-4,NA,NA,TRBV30,TGTGCCTGGAGTCCAGGCCCAGGTTCCAATGAAAAACTGTTTTTT,CAWSPGPGSNEKLFF
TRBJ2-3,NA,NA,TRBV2,TGTGCCAGCATAATAGGGGGTCTAAGCACAGATACGCAGTATTTT,CASIIGGLSTDTQYF
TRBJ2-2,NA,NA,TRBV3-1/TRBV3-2,TGTGCCAGCAGCCAAGCCGGGGGGCCCACCGGGGAGCTGTTTTTT,CASSQAGGPTGELFF
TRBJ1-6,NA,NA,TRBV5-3,TGTGCCAGAAGTTCGACAGTGATCTTACCTTATTCACCCCTCCACTTT,CARSSTVILPYSPLHF
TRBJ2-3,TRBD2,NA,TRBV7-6,TGTGCCAGCAGCTTGCGGGGGGGTAGCACAGATACGCAGTATTTT,CASSLRGGSTDTQYF
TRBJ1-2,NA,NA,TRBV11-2,TGTGCCAGCAGCTTTACCCCGACAGGCCGGGGACCCGTTAACTATGGCTACACCTTC,CASSFTPTGRGPVNYGYTF
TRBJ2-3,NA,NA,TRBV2,TGTGCCAGCAGTGATAATGCAGGGGGCACAGATACGCAGTATTTT,CASSDNAGGTDTQYF